This T cell receptor beta chain was captured in a study of cytomegalovirus exposure and HLA in healthy donors. The PCR employed 60 Vbeta primers together with 13 Jbeta primers. The table came from immunoSEQ multiplex PCR; TCRdb's copy has only in-frame clones and leaves some out. The table records about 170,000 clones, 70% to 90% of them present only once. In this sample, this clone turned up once. The CDR3 is 15 residues long. V shed 5 bases and J 6 bases; nucleotides not matched to a gene: 8. Germline V gene data show CDR1 as SGHVS and CDR2 as FQNEAQ. The chain carries TRBV7-8 and TRBJ2-1; 9 nucleotides line up with TRBD2. This receptor was obtained from a male donor in good health and CMV-seronegative. Sequencing was performed on PBMCs. The CDR3 loop is CASSAAGTSSNEQFF. The CDR3 DNA follows: TGTGCCAGCAGCGCCGCCGGGACTAGCAGCAATGAGCAGTTCTTC.